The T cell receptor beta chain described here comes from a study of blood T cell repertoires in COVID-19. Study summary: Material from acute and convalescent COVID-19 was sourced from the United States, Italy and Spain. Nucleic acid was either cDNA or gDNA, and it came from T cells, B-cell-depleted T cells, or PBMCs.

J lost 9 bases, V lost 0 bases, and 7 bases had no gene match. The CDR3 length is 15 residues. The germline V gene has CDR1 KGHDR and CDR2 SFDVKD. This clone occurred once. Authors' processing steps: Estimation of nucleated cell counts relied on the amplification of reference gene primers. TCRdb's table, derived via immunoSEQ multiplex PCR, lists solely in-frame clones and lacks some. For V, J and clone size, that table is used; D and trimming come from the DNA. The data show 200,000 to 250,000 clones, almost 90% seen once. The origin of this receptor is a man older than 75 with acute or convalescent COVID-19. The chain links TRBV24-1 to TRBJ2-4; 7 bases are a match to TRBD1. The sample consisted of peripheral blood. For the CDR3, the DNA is TGTGCCACCAGTGATTTGAACAGGGGCAAGGGCATTCAGTACTTC. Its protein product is CATSDLNRGKGIQYF.